Detailed here is one T cell receptor (beta chain). The data are from a study of blood T cell repertoires in COVID-19. How the authors handled the data: Amplification of reference gene primers was used by the study to estimate nucleated cell counts. Libraries were prepared by immunoSEQ multiplex PCR; TCRdb keeps only in-frame clonotypes and omits some of them. V, J and clone size are those of that table, while D and trimming were read from the DNA. The sample lists about 170,000 clones, roughly 80% occurring once. The CDR3 extends over 19 amino acids. V was clipped by 0 bases and J by 7 bases; unmatched bases: 15.

The chain employs TRBV23-1 and TRBJ1-4; 9 nucleotides line up with TRBD1. TRBV23-1 is classed as an ORF, of uncertain function. The source of this sequence is a woman aged 40 to 49 with COVID-19, enrolled during active disease. Sequencing was carried out using peripheral blood. CDR3 residues: CASSQSRVGTGHLFEKLFF. CDR3 nucleotides: TGCGCCAGCAGTCAATCTAGGGTGGGGACAGGGCATTTATTTGAAAAACTGTTTTTT.